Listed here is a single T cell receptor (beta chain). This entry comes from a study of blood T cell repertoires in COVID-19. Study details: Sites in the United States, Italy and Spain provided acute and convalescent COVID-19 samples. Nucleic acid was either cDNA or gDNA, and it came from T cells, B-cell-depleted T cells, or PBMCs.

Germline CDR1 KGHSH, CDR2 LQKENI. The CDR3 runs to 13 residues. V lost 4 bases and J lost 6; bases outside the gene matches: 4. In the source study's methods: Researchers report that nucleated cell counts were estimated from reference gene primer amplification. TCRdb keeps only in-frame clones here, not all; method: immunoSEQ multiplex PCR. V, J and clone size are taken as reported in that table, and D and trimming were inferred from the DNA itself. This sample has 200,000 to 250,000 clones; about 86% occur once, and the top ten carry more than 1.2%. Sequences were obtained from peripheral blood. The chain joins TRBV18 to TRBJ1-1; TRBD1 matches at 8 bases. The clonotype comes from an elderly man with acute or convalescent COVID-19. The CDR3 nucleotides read TGTGCCAGCTCACTTGGACAGGGTCCTGAAGCTTTCTTT. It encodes CASSLGQGPEAFF.